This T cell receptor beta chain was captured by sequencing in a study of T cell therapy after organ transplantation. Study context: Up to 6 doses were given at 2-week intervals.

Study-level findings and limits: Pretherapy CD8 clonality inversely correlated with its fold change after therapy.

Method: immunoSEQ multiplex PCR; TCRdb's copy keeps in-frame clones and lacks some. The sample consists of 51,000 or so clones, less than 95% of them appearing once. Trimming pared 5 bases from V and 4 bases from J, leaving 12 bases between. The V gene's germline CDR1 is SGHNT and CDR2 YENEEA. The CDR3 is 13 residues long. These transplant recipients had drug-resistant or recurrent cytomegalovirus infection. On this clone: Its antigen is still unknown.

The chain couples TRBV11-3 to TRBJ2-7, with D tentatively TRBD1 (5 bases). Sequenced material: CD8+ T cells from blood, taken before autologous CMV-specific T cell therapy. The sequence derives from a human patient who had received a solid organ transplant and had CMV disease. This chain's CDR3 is CASSPGMGYEQYF. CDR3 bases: TGTGCCAGCAGCCCAGGGATGGGTTACGAGCAGTACTTC.